Presented here are 18 T cell receptor beta chains from one specimen sequenced in a study of cytomegalovirus exposure and HLA in healthy donors. The PCR contained 60 Vbeta and 13 Jbeta primers. The protocol was immunoSEQ multiplex PCR, while the TCRdb copy is restricted to in-frame clones and leaves out a portion. The sample holds about 190,000 clones, around 88% seen once. The sequenced sample was PBMCs. These receptor sequences come from a woman in her 30s in good health and CMV-seronegative.

V and J are TRBV2 and TRBJ2-7; D is uncertain. Germline CDR1 reads SNHLY; CDR2 reads FYNNEI. The germline V and J ends were trimmed by 4 bases and 10 bases, with 8 bases remaining between them. There are 10 residues in the CDR3. The CDR3, as DNA: TGTGCCAGCAGTGTAGAGAAACAGTACTTC. It is translated as CASSVEKQYF.

The V gene is TRBV7-6, the J gene TRBJ1-1; 12 nucleotides align to TRBD1. Germline V lookup: CDR1 SGHVS, CDR2 FNYEAQ. The V gene end was trimmed by 5 bases and the J gene end by 3 bases; junction bases not matched to a gene: 16. CDR3 length: 19 residues. In nucleotides, the CDR3 is TGTGCCAGCAGCCCAAACCGGGACAGGGGGCTCCCCGGGGACACTGAAGCTTTCTTT. Protein: CASSPNRDRGLPGDTEAFF.

The J gene is TRBJ1-2, the V gene TRBV7-2; D ambiguous. CDR3 size: 13 residues. Per the germline V gene, CDR1 is SGHTA and CDR2 is FQGNSA. With 2 bases removed from V and 8 bases from J, the gap between germline ends came to 12 bases. The DNA of the CDR3 is TGTGCCAGCAGCTTATTGCGCGGGGAAGGCTACACCTTC. It yields the protein CASSLLRGEGYTF.

About this clone: This CDR3 is missing its conserved last phenylalanine or tryptophan, likely due to a read error. No DNA is shown, since the ends of the CDR3 on it are uncertain; the CDR3 is the one TCRdb lists. The chain recombines TRBV30 with TRBJ2-7; TRBD2 is the table's D call, not checked against the DNA. Germline V gene data show CDR1 as GTSNPN and CDR2 as SVGIG (reference sequence). The CDR3 totals 11 residues, both ends included. Here the CDR3 reads CAWSAGGGPTG.

This chain uses TRBV7-9 with TRBJ2-1; 7 nucleotides align to TRBD1. The trim removed 5 bases at V and 14 bases at J, leaving 9 bases unmatched. The CDR3 has 12 amino acids. The V gene's germline CDR1 is SEHNR and CDR2 FQNEAQ (reference sequence). CDR3 protein: CASSRSTGSKFF. The CDR3 DNA reads TGTGCCAGCAGCAGATCGACAGGGTCCAAGTTCTTC.

The V call is TRBV2, the J call TRBJ2-3; 9 nucleotides agree with TRBD2. V trimming: 7 bases; J trimming: 1 base; junction bases outside the gene matches: 6. The CDR3 loop spans 15 amino acids. Germline-derived CDR1 and CDR2 are SNHLY and FYNNEI. The CDR3 DNA reads as TGTGCCAGCAAATGGGCTAGCGGGGGCACAGATACGCAGTATTTT. It encodes CASKWASGGTDTQYF. Complete variable domain (other parts from reference TRBV2 and TRBJ2-3): EPEVTQTPSHQVTQMGQEVILRCVPISNHLYFYWYRQILGQKVEFLVSFYNNEISEKSEIFDDQFSVERPDGSNFTLKIRSTKLEDSAMYFCASKWASGGTDTQYFGPGTRLTVL.

The chain combines TRBV30 with TRBJ2-7, with 7 positions matching TRBD1. The junction had 1 base not matched to a gene; V was cut back by 2 bases and J by 3 bases. This CDR3 contains 12 residues. Germline CDR1 and CDR2: GTSNPN and SVGIG (reference sequence). CDR3 region: CAWSYRGYEQYF. CDR3 nucleotide sequence: TGTGCCTGGAGTTACAGGGGCTACGAGCAGTACTTC.

This chain uses TRBV2 with TRBJ2-2; the match to TRBD1 covers 7 bases. V dropped 9 bases and J dropped 6; count of bases not matched to a gene: 10. The CDR3 is made up of 14 amino acids. The germline gives CDR1 SNHLY, CDR2 FYNNEI. CDR3 in amino acids: CASQQGTPSGELFF. CDR3 DNA: TGTGCCAGTCAACAGGGGACGCCCTCCGGGGAGCTGTTTTTT.

V is TRBV4-2 and J is TRBJ1-2; 9 bases are shared with TRBD1. Trimming took 0 bases from V and 4 from J; bases not matched to a gene: 12. The CDR3 has 18 residues. Germline assignment: CDR1 LGHNA and CDR2 YNFKEQ. This CDR3 is CASSQDLDRGAGFYGYTF. The CDR3 DNA follows: TGTGCCAGCAGCCAAGATCTGGACAGGGGCGCAGGGTTCTATGGCTACACCTTC.

The chain is built from TRBV30 and TRBJ2-2; perhaps TRBD1 as D (5 bases). Germline CDR1 is GTSNPN and CDR2 is SVGIG (reference sequence). V was cut by 5 bases and J by 0 bases, with 10 bases left in between. The CDR3 sequence is 14 residues long. The CDR3 sequence is CAWETGANTGELFF. CDR3 nucleotide sequence: TGTGCCTGGGAAACAGGAGCGAACACCGGGGAGCTGTTTTTT. Filled out from reference TRBV30 and TRBJ2-2, the complete variable domain reads SQTIHQWPATLVQPVGSPLSLECTVEGTSNPNLYWYRQAAGRGLQLLFYSVGIGQISSEVPQNLSASRPQDRQFILSSKKLLLSDSGFYLCAWETGANTGELFFGEGSRLTVL.

V is TRBV21-1 and J is TRBJ1-6; TRBD1 was called by the table and not checked on the DNA. TRBV21-1 is designated a pseudogene. The CDR3 has 20 residues. The CDR3 loop is CASSKDRGRKTHSYNSPLHF. The CDR3 nucleotides are TGTGCCAGCAGCAAAGATAGGGGGCGCAAAACCCACTCCTATAATTCACCCCTCCACTTT.

The chain employs TRBV6-1 and TRBJ2-2; D uncertain. V lost 7 bases to trimming and J lost 2 bases, with 2 bases between them. The CDR3 is 11 residues long. CDR1 is MNHNS, CDR2 SASEGT, per germline. CDR3 sequence: CASINTGELFF. The CDR3 nucleotides read TGTGCCAGCATAAACACCGGGGAGCTGTTTTTT.

The chain uses TRBV2 and TRBJ2-7; 8 bases agree with TRBD1. The V gene end was trimmed by 6 bases and the J gene end by 3 bases; junction bases not matched to a gene: 1. Looked up from germline, CDR1 is SNHLY and CDR2 is FYNNEI. The CDR3 runs 12 residues. CDR3 coding DNA: TGTGCCAGCAGACAGGGGGTCTACGAGCAGTACTTC. This gives the protein CASRQGVYEQYF.

V is TRBV14 and J is TRBJ2-1; 7 nucleotides match TRBD2. Germline V gene data show CDR1 as SGHDN and CDR2 as FVKESK. The CDR3 spans 16 residues. Losses at the gene ends were 4 bases for V and 0 bases for J; bases not matched to a gene: 6. DNA for the CDR3: TGTGCCAGCAGCCCGCTAGCGGCGGACTCCTACAATGAGCAGTTCTTC. Its translation: CASSPLAADSYNEQFF.

V is TRBV7-2 and J is TRBJ1-2; 7 nucleotides match TRBD1. The CDR3 is made up of 15 amino acids. CDR1 is SGHTA and CDR2 is FQGNSA in the germline V gene. J gave up 4 bases and V 1 base, and 6 bases lay outside the gene matches. The CDR3 DNA sequence: TGTGCCAGCAGCTTAGGCAGGGGGTTAACCTATGGCTACACCTTC. Residues: CASSLGRGLTYGYTF.

This clone came up once. The chain recombines TRBV2 with TRBJ2-1; the match to TRBD2 covers 7 bases. After removal of 5 bases from V and 7 bases from J, the junction contained 14 bases not matched to a gene. Germline CDR1 and CDR2: SNHLY and FYNNEI. The CDR3 loop spans 16 amino acids. The CDR3 loop is CASSPEQGGVANEQFF. The CDR3 region has the DNA TGTGCCAGCAGTCCTGAGCAGGGAGGGGTTGCGAATGAGCAGTTCTTC.

This clone came up once. The chain recombines TRBV2 with TRBJ1-5; D gene uncertain. CDR3 size: 13 residues. The germline gives CDR1 SNHLY, CDR2 FYNNEI. Trimming shortened V by 6 bases and J by 2 bases, and 8 bases separated the two germline ends. Here the CDR3 DNA reads TGTGCCAGCAGAGCAGAGGGCAATCAGCCCCAGCATTTT. It is translated as CASRAEGNQPQHF. The complete variable domain, with remaining parts taken from reference TRBV2 and TRBJ1-5, reads EPEVTQTPSHQVTQMGQEVILRCVPISNHLYFYWYRQILGQKVEFLVSFYNNEISEKSEIFDDQFSVERPDGSNFTLKIRSTKLEDSAMYFCASRAEGNQPQHFGDGTRLSIL.

The V gene is TRBV11-2, the J gene TRBJ2-1, with D possibly matching TRBD2 (5 bases). The CDR3 has 14 amino acids. From germline, CDR1 is SGHAT and CDR2 FQNNGV. V was shortened by 6 bases and J by 2 bases, with 11 bases between the two germline ends. The DNA of the CDR3 is TGTGCCAGCAGTACCGTCGGGGCCTACAATGAGCAGTTCTTC. Translating gives CASSTVGAYNEQFF.